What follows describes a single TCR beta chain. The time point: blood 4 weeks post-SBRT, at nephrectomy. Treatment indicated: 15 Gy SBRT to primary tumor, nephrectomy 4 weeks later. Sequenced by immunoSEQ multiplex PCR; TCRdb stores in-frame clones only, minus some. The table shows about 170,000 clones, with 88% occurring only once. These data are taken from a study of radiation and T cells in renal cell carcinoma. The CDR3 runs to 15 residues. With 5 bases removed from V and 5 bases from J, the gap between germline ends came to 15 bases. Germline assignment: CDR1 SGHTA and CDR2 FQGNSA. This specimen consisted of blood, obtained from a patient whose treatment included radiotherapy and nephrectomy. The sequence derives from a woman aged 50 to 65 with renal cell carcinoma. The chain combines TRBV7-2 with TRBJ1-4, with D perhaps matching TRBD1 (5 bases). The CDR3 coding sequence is TGTGCCAGCAGCCATCCGGAGGGGTTCAATGAAAAACTGTTTTTT. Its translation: CASSHPEGFNEKLFF.